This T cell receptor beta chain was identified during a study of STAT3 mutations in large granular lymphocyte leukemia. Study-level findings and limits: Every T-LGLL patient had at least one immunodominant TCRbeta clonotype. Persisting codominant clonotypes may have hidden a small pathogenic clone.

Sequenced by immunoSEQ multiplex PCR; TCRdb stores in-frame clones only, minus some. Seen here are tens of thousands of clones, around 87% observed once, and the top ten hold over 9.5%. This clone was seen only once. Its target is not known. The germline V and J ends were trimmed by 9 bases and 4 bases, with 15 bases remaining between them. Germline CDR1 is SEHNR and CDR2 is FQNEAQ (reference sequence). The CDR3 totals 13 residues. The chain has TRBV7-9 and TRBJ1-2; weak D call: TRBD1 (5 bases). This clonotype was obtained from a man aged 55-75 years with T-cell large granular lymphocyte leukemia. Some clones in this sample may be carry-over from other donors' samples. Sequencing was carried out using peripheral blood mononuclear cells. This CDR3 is CASAAGEFYGYTF. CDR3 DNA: TGTGCCAGTGCCGCGGGGGAGTTCTATGGCTACACCTTC. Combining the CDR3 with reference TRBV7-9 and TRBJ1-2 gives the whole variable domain DTGVSQNPRHKITKRGQNVTFRCDPISEHNRLYWYRQTLGQGPEFLTYFQNEAQLEKSRLLSDRFSAERPKGSFSTLEIQRTEQGDSAMYLCASAAGEFYGYTFGSGTRLTVV.